These T cell receptor beta chains were read from a single sample in a study of naive and memory T cell subsets. In TCRdb, the UMI-ligation and nested PCR reads were re-called with MiXCR into one record per CDR3 protein. Found here are tens of thousands of distinct CDR3 sequences, 9.5% to 12% of them singletons; the top ten hold almost 4%. The sequencing here drew on skin, taken from a tuberculin skin test site. All receptors come from an adult in good health. The CDR3 runs from the conserved cysteine through the conserved F or W. A D gene is named only where the DNA matches it firmly. Clone size is shown for a subset of rows, as once, few, many or a class of expanded clone.

D gene	CDR3 length	V gene	clone size	J gene	CDR3 protein	CDR3 DNA
-	14	TRBV18	-	TRBJ1-5	CASSLTAKRQPQHF	TGTGCCAGCTCACTTACAGCCAAACGCCAGCCCCAGCATTTT
-	15	TRBV2	few	TRBJ2-3	CASSEDATKTDTQYF	TGTGCCAGCAGTGAAGATGCCACCAAAACAGATACGCAGTATTTT
TRBD1	15	TRBV11-2	many	TRBJ2-2	CASSLVTGVTGELFF	TGTGCCAGCAGCCTTGTGACAGGGGTCACCGGGGAGCTGTTTTTT
-	12	TRBV12-3/TRBV12-4	few	TRBJ1-2	CASSRDGYGYTF	TGTGCCAGCAGCAGAGATGGCTATGGCTACACCTTC
-	15	TRBV28	many	TRBJ2-1	CASSFRTGRYNEQFF	TGTGCCAGCAGTTTCAGGACGGGCCGATACAATGAGCAGTTCTTC
-	11	TRBV12-3/TRBV12-4	many	TRBJ2-3	CASSLGAGVDF	TGTGCCAGCAGTTTAGGGGCCGGGGTGGATTTT
-	13	TRBV6-1	-	TRBJ2-1	CASPSSDYNEQFF	TGTGCCAGCCCGTCTAGCGACTACAATGAGCAGTTCTTC
-	13	TRBV5-1	-	TRBJ1-2	CASSFTRDYGYTF	TGCGCCAGCAGCTTCACAAGGGACTATGGCTACACCTTC
TRBD2	15	TRBV20-1	-	TRBJ2-7	CSARGLAGAIDEQYF	TGCAGTGCTAGGGGACTAGCGGGAGCTATTGACGAGCAGTACTTC
-	14	TRBV5-1	few	TRBJ1-1	CASSHDSQGTEAFF	TGCGCCAGCAGTCATGATAGCCAAGGAACTGAAGCTTTCTTT
-	13	TRBV20-1	few	TRBJ1-2	CSAAPTGGRGYTF	TGCAGTGCCGCCCCCACGGGGGGCCGTGGCTACACCTTC
-	13	TRBV6-1	many	TRBJ1-1	CASGTGGVTEAFF	TGTGCCAGCGGGACGGGGGGGGTCACTGAAGCTTTCTTT
-	13	TRBV7-9	-	TRBJ1-6	CASSPAGSSPLHF	TGTGCCAGCAGCCCAGCAGGGAGTTCACCCCTCCACTTT
-	13	TRBV28	-	TRBJ1-5	CASEGGINQPQHF	TGTGCCAGCGAGGGGGGCATCAATCAGCCCCAGCATTTT
TRBD2	17	TRBV4-2	-	TRBJ2-5	CASSHVPGLAGEETQYF	TGTGCCAGCAGCCATGTCCCGGGACTAGCGGGAGAAGAGACCCAGTACTTC
-	13	TRBV19	many	TRBJ1-5	CASSLSSVQPQHF	TGTGCCAGTAGTCTGTCGAGTGTTCAGCCCCAGCATTTT
TRBD2	14	TRBV27	many	TRBJ2-3	CASSWGGNPDTQYF	TGTGCCAGCAGCTGGGGGGGGAACCCAGATACGCAGTATTTT
-	15	TRBV28	few	TRBJ2-1	CASSFARRSYNEQFF	TGTGCCAGCAGTTTCGCCAGGCGTTCCTACAATGAGCAGTTCTTC
TRBD2	14	TRBV12-3/TRBV12-4	many	TRBJ2-7	CASSSSGRDYEQYF	TGTGCCAGCAGCTCCAGCGGGAGGGACTACGAGCAGTACTTC
-	15	TRBV6-6	few	TRBJ1-6	CASSYSTDLDSPLHF	TGTGCCAGCAGTTACTCGACAGACTTGGATTCACCCCTCCACTTT
-	13	TRBV7-8	many	TRBJ2-7	CASSDALRYEQYF	TGTGCCAGCAGCGATGCCCTTCGGTACGAGCAGTACTTC
-	16	TRBV12-3/TRBV12-4	few	TRBJ2-3	CASSLASDLNTDTQYF	TGTGCCAGCAGTTTGGCTAGTGATCTGAACACAGATACGCAGTATTTT
TRBD2	20	TRBV13	many	TRBJ2-1	CASSPAGTSGRASSYNEQFF	TGTGCCAGCAGCCCAGCCGGGACTAGCGGGAGGGCCAGTTCCTACAATGAGCAGTTCTTC
-	14	TRBV6-5	-	TRBJ1-4	CASRDGSTNEKLFF	TGTGCCAGCAGGGACGGATCAACTAATGAAAAACTGTTTTTT
TRBD2	16	TRBV12-3/TRBV12-4	-	TRBJ2-3	CASSAGTSGFTDTQYF	TGTGCCAGCAGTGCCGGGACTAGCGGCTTCACAGATACGCAGTATTTT
-	16	TRBV6-6	many	TRBJ1-2	CASSYSPGREKYGYTF	TGTGCCAGCAGTTACTCTCCGGGACGGGAGAAATATGGCTACACCTTC
-	14	TRBV4-2	many	TRBJ1-1	CASSHVRGYTEAFF	TGTGCCAGCAGCCACGTACGCGGATACACTGAAGCTTTCTTT
TRBD1	15	TRBV6-1	-	TRBJ2-7	CASSDSGQGGYEQYF	TGTGCCAGCAGTGATTCAGGACAGGGCGGGTACGAGCAGTACTTC
TRBD1	19	TRBV6-5	once	TRBJ1-6	CASSYSVEYRGQLNSPLHF	TGTGCCAGCAGTTACTCTGTAGAATATAGGGGACAGCTCAATTCACCCCTCCACTTT
-	16	TRBV5-1	-	TRBJ1-4	CASSSRRGARGEKLFF	TGCGCCAGCAGCTCACGGCGTGGAGCCAGGGGTGAAAAACTGTTTTTT
-	13	TRBV6-4	-	TRBJ2-1	CASSDVFSGEQFF	TGTGCCAGCAGTGACGTTTTTTCGGGGGAGCAGTTCTTC
TRBD1	15	TRBV6-6	medium-sized	TRBJ2-3	CASRSDRGDVDTQYF	TGTGCCAGCAGATCGGACAGGGGAGACGTGGATACGCAGTATTTT
-	15	TRBV6-1	many	TRBJ1-2	CASSEMTALNYGYTF	TGTGCCAGCAGTGAAATGACAGCATTAAACTATGGCTACACCTTC
TRBD2	16	TRBV19	-	TRBJ2-1	CASRMIAGGSYNEQFF	TGTGCCAGTAGGATGATAGCGGGAGGGTCCTACAATGAGCAGTTCTTC